One sample yielded the 30 T cell receptor beta chains listed below, sequenced in a study of blood T cells in healthy people across ages. Sample-barcoded 5' priming and a J-beta primer mix drove a second PCR of about 6 to 12 cycles. TCRdb analysed the 5' RACE reads with MiXCR anew, one entry per CDR3 protein. The table has 550,000 to 650,000 distinct CDR3 sequences, about 30% seen once. Specimen: blood. The receptor set was obtained from a woman of 80 years or more in good health.

The V call is TRBV13, the J call TRBJ1-1; 7 positions agree with TRBD1. The CDR3 has 13 amino acids. V dropped 7 bases and J dropped 7; count of bases not matched to a gene: 9. Germline CDR1 and CDR2: PRHDT and FYEKMQ (reference sequence). The CDR3 is CASTKSGQFEAFF. The CDR3 DNA reads TGTGCCAGCACCAAATCGGGACAGTTTGAAGCTTTCTTT. Full variable domain (rest looked up from reference TRBV13 and TRBJ1-1): AAGVIQSPRHLIKEKRETATLKCYPIPRHDTVYWYQQGPGQDPQFLISFYEKMQSDKGSIPDRFSAQQFSDYHSELNMSSLELGDSALYFCASTKSGQFEAFFGQGTRLTVV.

The genes are TRBV6-1 and TRBJ1-5; D gene unclear. Trimming pared 3 bases from V and 0 bases from J, leaving 9 bases between. This CDR3 spans 15 amino acids. In germline, CDR1 is MNHNS, CDR2 SASEGT. CDR3 sequence reads: CASSEEWASNQPQHF. As DNA, the CDR3 is TGTGCCAGCAGTGAGGAGTGGGCTAGCAATCAGCCCCAGCATTTT.

This CDR3 reads CSASLSSGAYEQYF. For the CDR3, the DNA is TGCAGTGCTAGTTTATCTAGCGGGGCCTACGAGCAGTACTTC. This chain links TRBV20-1 with TRBJ2-7; TRBD2 aligns across 9 bases. The germline V gene encodes CDR1 DFQATT and CDR2 SNEGSKA (reference sequence). Trimming at V came to 3 bases and at J to 2 bases, leaving 5 bases not matched to a gene. The CDR3 sequence is 14 residues long.

This clonotype showed up many times. V gene TRBV10-2 combines with J gene TRBJ2-1; D is ambiguous. CDR3 length: 11 amino acids. Trimming took 8 bases from V and 7 from J, leaving 9 bases between them. The germline V gene has CDR1 WSHSY and CDR2 SAAADI. DNA of the CDR3: TGCGCCAGCGCAGATAGAAATGAGCAGTTCTTC. Translating gives CASADRNEQFF.

Comment on this clonotype: Relative to the germline gene, one junction end is altered; a read error may explain this. This chain joins TRBV20-1 and TRBJ1-4, with TRBD1 as a possible D gene (6 bases). Germline lookup yields CDR1 DFQATT and CDR2 SNEGSKA (reference sequence). This CDR3 region has 16 residues. CDR3 sequence: CSARLGQRTTNEKRFF. CDR3 nucleotides: TGCAGTGCTAGGTTAGGACAGCGGACAACTAATGAAAAACGGTTTTTT.

At least ten counts were recorded for this clonotype. V usage is TRBV20-1 and J usage is TRBJ1-1; 7 bases map to TRBD1. V trimming: 0 bases; J trimming: 1 base; junction bases outside the gene matches: 8. Per germline, CDR1 DFQATT and CDR2 SNEGSKA (reference sequence). The CDR3 is 16 amino acids. In DNA, the CDR3 is TGCAGTGCTAGAGATGGGAGGGGGCTTAGGAACACTGAAGCTTTCTTT. This gives the protein CSARDGRGLRNTEAFF.

This clonotype appeared many times. Sequence at one end of the junction differs from germline and may be a read error. V and J are TRBV5-1 and TRBJ1-1; the D gene is possibly TRBD1 (5 bases). The CDR3 has 13 amino acids. The germline V gene encodes CDR1 SGHRS and CDR2 YFSETQ. The CDR3 loop reads CASSLGVNTEAFF. The CDR3, as DNA: TGTGCCAGCAGCTTAGGGGTGAACACTGAAGCTTTCTTT. Looking up the rest from reference TRBV5-1 and TRBJ1-1 gives the full variable domain: KAGVTQTPRYLIKTRGQQVTLSCSPISGHRSVSWYQQTPGQGLQFLFEYFSETQRNKGNFPGRFSGRQFSNSRSEMNVSTLELGDSALYLCASSLGVNTEAFFGQGTRLTVV.

This clonotype has only a few counts. This could be a read error, since a much larger clone is one nucleotide away. The J gene is TRBJ2-1, the V gene TRBV15; 7 positions agree with TRBD2. This CDR3 has 13 residues. Germline assignment: CDR1 LNHNV and CDR2 YYDKDF (reference sequence). This CDR3 is CATSSRLANERFF. DNA of the CDR3: TGTGCCACCAGCTCCAGACTAGCCAATGAGCGGTTCTTC. The full variable domain, its missing parts supplied by reference TRBV15 and TRBJ2-1, is DAMVIQNPRYQVTQFGKPVTLSCSQTLNHNVMYWYQQKSSQAPKLLFHYYDKDFNNEADTPDNFQSRRPNTSFCFLDIRSPGLGDTAMYLCATSSRLANERFFGPGTRLTVL.

This clonotype was counted many times. The chain joins TRBV9 to TRBJ2-5; 10 bases are a match to TRBD2. CDR1 and CDR2 from the germline V gene are SGDLS and YYNGEE. Trimming removed 0 bases from V and 1 base from J; junction bases left unmatched: 3. The CDR3 has 16 residues. This CDR3 is CASSVVSGGAQETQYF. The CDR3 DNA reads TGTGCCAGCAGCGTAGTGAGCGGGGGGGCCCAAGAGACCCAGTACTTC.

The V gene is TRBV5-1, the J gene TRBJ1-1, with a weak D call TRBD1 (6 bases). The CDR3 spans 14 residues. CDR1 and CDR2 from the germline V gene are SGHRS and YFSETQ. V lost 0 bases to trimming and J lost 3 bases, with 9 bases between them. CDR3 DNA: TGCGCCAGCAGCTTGGTGGGGGCCGACACTGAAGCTTTCTTT. Amino acids: CASSLVGADTEAFF.

This clonotype appeared a few times. The V call is TRBV20-1, the J call TRBJ2-7; D unresolved. Germline loops: CDR1 DFQATT, CDR2 SNEGSKA (reference sequence). Trimming stripped 3 bases from V and 1 base from J, with 10 bases between. This CDR3 region has 13 residues. In nucleotides, the CDR3 is TGCAGTGCTAGTGAAGACGGTTCCTACGAGCAGTACTTC. Translating it yields CSASEDGSYEQYF.

In its sample, this clonotype was seen many times. The chain is built from TRBV10-3 and TRBJ1-1; D ambiguous. Trimming pared 10 bases from V and 0 bases from J, leaving 15 bases between. This CDR3 is built from 14 residues. Germline CDR1 reads ENHRY; CDR2 reads SYGVKD. CDR3 sequence: CATHGGIMNTEAFF. The CDR3 DNA reads as TGTGCCACACACGGAGGAATTATGAACACTGAAGCTTTCTTT.

This clonotype has just a few counts. This chain joins TRBV7-6 and TRBJ1-5; a weak D match, TRBD1 (6 bases). The V and J ends lost 3 bases and 1 base respectively, with 16 bases between them. The CDR3 contains 17 residues. Germline V gives CDR1 SGHVS, CDR2 FNYEAQ. The CDR3 DNA reads as TGTGCCAGCAGCTTCCGACCGGGGGCGCGGAGCAATCAGCCCCAGCATTTT. This sequence encodes CASSFRPGARSNQPQHF.

As regards this clonotype: A read error may produce the germline difference seen at one junction end. DNA for the CDR3: TGTACCAGCAGTGCACGAGCGGGGTCCTACAATGAGCAGTTCTTC. Translated, it gives CTSSARAGSYNEQFF. The V call is TRBV6-5, the J call TRBJ2-1, with 7 nucleotides matching TRBD2. The CDR3 loop spans 15 amino acids. Germline CDR1 MNHEY, CDR2 SVGAGI.

This sequence joins TRBV2 and TRBJ2-3, with 7 bases fitting TRBD2. The CDR3 extends over 14 amino acids. CDR1 is SNHLY and CDR2 is FYNNEI in the germline V gene. CDR3 region: CGAQGGARTDTQYF. CDR3 coding DNA: TGTGGAGCCCAGGGAGGGGCGAGGACAGATACGCAGTATTTT.

The chain recombines TRBV5-1 with TRBJ2-1, with TRBD2 matching 14 bases. V was clipped by 4 bases and J by 2 bases; unmatched bases: 14. The V gene's germline CDR1 is SGHRS and CDR2 YFSETQ. There are 20 residues in the CDR3. CDR3 protein: CASSPVPGLAGEGAYNEQFF. The CDR3 DNA reads as TGCGCCAGCAGCCCAGTCCCGGGACTAGCGGGAGAGGGGGCCTACAATGAGCAGTTCTTC.

Only a few counts were recorded for this clonotype. A read error may explain this, as a much larger clone is one base away. The J gene is TRBJ2-4, the V gene TRBV24-1; D is possibly TRBD1 (7 bases). The end of the DNA aligns better with TRBJ2-5, so the J call may be wrong. The CDR3 extends over 14 amino acids. The germline gives CDR1 KGHDR, CDR2 SFDVKD. The CDR3 is CATSDGAGGGTQYF. CDR3 bases: TGTGCCACCAGTGACGGCGCAGGGGGAGGGACCCAGTACTTC.

This clonotype was found a few times. CDR3 region: CASSYGQDSGNTIYF. The CDR3 region has the DNA TGTGCCAGCAGTTACGGACAGGACTCTGGAAACACCATATATTTT. The chain employs TRBV6-2 or TRBV6-3 and TRBJ1-3; the match to TRBD1 covers 7 bases. CDR3 length: 15 residues. Germline V gives CDR1 MNHEY, CDR2 SVGEGT. J gave up 0 bases and V 2 bases, and 1 base lay outside the gene matches.

This clonotype was picked up many times. The rearrangement links TRBV20-1 to TRBJ2-7; D might be TRBD2 (5 bases). Trimming shortened V by 5 bases and J by 5 bases, and 19 bases separated the two germline ends. The germline V gene has CDR1 DFQATT and CDR2 SNEGSKA (reference sequence). This CDR3 comprises 14 residues. The CDR3 region is CSAGETRKRDEQYF. In nucleotides, the CDR3 is TGCAGTGCTGGGGAAACACGGAAGAGGGACGAGCAGTACTTC.

This clonotype has a count of ten or more. This chain uses TRBV24-1 with TRBJ2-7, with TRBD2 matching 11 bases. The trim removed 5 bases at V and 2 bases at J, leaving 10 bases unmatched. This CDR3 comprises 17 residues. Germline V gives CDR1 KGHDR, CDR2 SFDVKD. This CDR3 reads CATSGPYLAGGTYEQYF. CDR3 bases: TGTGCCACCAGTGGCCCTTACCTAGCGGGGGGCACCTACGAGCAGTACTTC.

This clonotype has ten or more counts. The V gene is TRBV6-1, the J gene TRBJ2-7; no definite D call. The CDR3 length is 13 residues. Trimming took off 2 bases at V and 4 bases at J, with 9 bases between the two ends. Germline CDR1 MNHNS, CDR2 SASEGT. CDR3 amino acids: CASSEKLGYEQYF. The DNA of the CDR3 is TGTGCCAGCAGTGAAAAGTTGGGTTACGAGCAGTACTTC.

This clonotype showed up just a few times. The V call is TRBV24-1, the J call TRBJ1-5, with D possibly TRBD1 on 5 matching bases. Per germline, CDR1 KGHDR and CDR2 SFDVKD. This CDR3 is built from 14 residues. The V end was cut by 9 bases, the J end by 5 bases, with 16 bases between. Written as DNA, the CDR3 is TGTGCCACCTCTGAGGCGGGGCGCGATCAGCCCCAGCATTTT. Its protein product is CATSEAGRDQPQHF.

This clonotype was counted ten times or more. This chain uses TRBV6-1 with TRBJ1-5, with D unclear. This CDR3 is 13 amino acids long. With 0 bases removed from V and 4 bases from J, the gap between germline ends came to 4 bases. Germline CDR1 is MNHNS and CDR2 is SASEGT. The CDR3 nucleotides are TGTGCCAGCAGTGAAGCGCTTAATCAGCCCCAGCATTTT. The encoded protein is CASSEALNQPQHF.

V usage is TRBV5-1 and J usage is TRBJ2-2; 8 bases match TRBD1. CDR3 length equals 16 residues. Trimming took 0 bases from V and 5 from J; bases not matched to a gene: 6. Germline values: CDR1 SGHRS, CDR2 YFSETQ. DNA of the CDR3: TGCGCCAGCAGCTTGGATCCAGGGGGCGCGACCGGGGAGCTGTTTTTT. It encodes CASSLDPGGATGELFF.

The sample holds a few counts of this clonotype. This sequence joins TRBV12-3 or TRBV12-4 and TRBJ1-1; possibly TRBD1 for D (6 bases). CDR3 size: 13 residues. V lost 5 bases and J 9 bases, leaving 16 bases between the germline ends. CDR3: CASSVGHKRQAFF. For the CDR3, the DNA is TGTGCCAGCAGTGTGGGACATAAAAGGCAAGCTTTCTTT.

The chain recombines TRBV2 with TRBJ2-3; 7 nucleotides agree with TRBD2. The CDR3 length is 15 residues. V was pared by 6 bases and J by 6 bases, with 12 bases of the junction left unmatched. Germline V gives CDR1 SNHLY, CDR2 FYNNEI. CDR3 nucleotides: TGTGCCAGCAGCAAACAAGCGGGGTTCGGGGATACGCAGTATTTT. It specifies CASSKQAGFGDTQYF.

In regard to this clonotype: A much larger clone lies one base from this, so it may be a read error. CDR3: CARSPTSGETQYF. CDR3 bases: TGTGCCAGGAGTCCAACTTCGGGAGAGACCCAGTACTTC. This sequence joins TRBV19 and TRBJ2-5; D call uncertain. V gave up 9 bases and J gave up 4 bases, with 15 bases separating them. Germline V gene data show CDR1 as LNHDA and CDR2 as SQIVND (reference sequence). The CDR3 is made up of 13 amino acids. The full variable domain, in which reference TRBV19 and TRBJ2-5 provide the parts outside the CDR3, is DGGITQSPKYLFRKEGQNVTLSCEQNLNHDAMYWYRQDPGQGLRLIYYSQIVNDFQKGDIAEGYSVSREKKESFPLTVTSAQKNPTAFYLCARSPTSGETQYFGPGTRLLVL.

The table lists this clonotype with many counts. V is TRBV15 and J is TRBJ2-1; 7 bases are a match to TRBD1. J was trimmed by 0 bases and V by 1 base; bases with no gene match: 0. The CDR3 is 15 amino acids. CDR1 LNHNV and CDR2 YYDKDF come from the germline V gene (reference sequence). The CDR3: CATSRGDSSYNEQFF. The CDR3 nucleotides are TGTGCCACCAGCAGAGGGGACAGCTCCTACAATGAGCAGTTCTTC.

This clonotype showed up many times. The chain has TRBV7-3 and TRBJ2-1; possibly TRBD1 for D (6 bases). The germline V gene has CDR1 SGHTA and CDR2 FQGTGA. The CDR3 covers 14 residues. Between the trimmed V and J ends, which lost 2 bases and 8 bases, there was a span of 13 bases. The CDR3 reads CASSLGSGDDEQFF. In DNA, the CDR3 is TGTGCCAGCAGCTTAGGATCAGGGGACGATGAGCAGTTCTTC.

As to this clonotype: The junction shows a germline mismatch at one end, possibly a read error. This chain uses TRBV30 with TRBJ2-2, with D tentatively TRBD2 (5 bases). This CDR3 region has 13 residues. In germline, CDR1 is GTSNPN, CDR2 SVGIG (reference sequence). CDR3 region: CAWSRLRTGERFF. The CDR3 DNA follows: TGTGCCTGGAGCCGCCTTAGGACCGGGGAGCGGTTTTTT.